This entry features one T cell receptor beta chain sequence. This sample is part of a study of blood T cell repertoires in COVID-19. The germline V gene has CDR1 SGHRS and CDR2 YFSETQ. V trimming: 3 bases; J trimming: 4 bases; junction bases outside the gene matches: 8. CDR3 size: 15 residues. Assay: immunoSEQ multiplex PCR; the TCRdb copy retains only in-frame clones and omits some. The data hold 320,000 or so clones, with 80% to 90% observed a single time. This clonotype originated in a young man who had recovered from COVID-19. The rearrangement uses TRBV5-1 and TRBJ2-3; TRBD2 agrees at 7 bases. Sequencing input: PBMCs or T cells enriched from blood (not recorded which). CDR3 loop: CASSSSSGESDTQYF. CDR3 in DNA: TGCGCCAGCAGCTCCTCCAGCGGGGAGTCAGATACGCAGTATTTT.